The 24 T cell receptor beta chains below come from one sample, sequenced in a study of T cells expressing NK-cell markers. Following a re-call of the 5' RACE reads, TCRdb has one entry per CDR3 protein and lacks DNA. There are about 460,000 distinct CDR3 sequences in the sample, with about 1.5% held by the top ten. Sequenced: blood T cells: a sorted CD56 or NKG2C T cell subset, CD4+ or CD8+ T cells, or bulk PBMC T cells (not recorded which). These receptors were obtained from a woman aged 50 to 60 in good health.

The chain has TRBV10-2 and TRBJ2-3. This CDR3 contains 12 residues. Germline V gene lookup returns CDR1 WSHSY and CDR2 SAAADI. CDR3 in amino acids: CASSESPDTQYF.

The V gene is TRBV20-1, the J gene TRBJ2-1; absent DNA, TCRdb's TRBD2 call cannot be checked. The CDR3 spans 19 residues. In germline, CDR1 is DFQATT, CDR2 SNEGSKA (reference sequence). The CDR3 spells CSARDRPPSPSGSGGEQFF.

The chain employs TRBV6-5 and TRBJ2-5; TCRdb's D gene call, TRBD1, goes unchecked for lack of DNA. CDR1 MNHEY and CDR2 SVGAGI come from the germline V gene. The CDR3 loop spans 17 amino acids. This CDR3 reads CASSYLGRGQGWETQYF.

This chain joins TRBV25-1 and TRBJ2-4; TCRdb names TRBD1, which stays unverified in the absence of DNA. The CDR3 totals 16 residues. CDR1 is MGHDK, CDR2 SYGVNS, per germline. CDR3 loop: CASSEWGGIAKNIQYF.

CDR3 loop: CSARDRARDISPLHF. V is TRBV20-1 and J is TRBJ1-6; the D gene TCRdb calls, TRBD1, cannot be checked with no DNA. Germline CDR1 and CDR2: DFQATT and SNEGSKA (reference sequence). The CDR3 is 15 amino acids.

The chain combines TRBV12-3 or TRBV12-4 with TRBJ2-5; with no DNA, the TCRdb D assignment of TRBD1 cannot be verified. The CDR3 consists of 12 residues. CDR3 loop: CASSYQVPLQYF.

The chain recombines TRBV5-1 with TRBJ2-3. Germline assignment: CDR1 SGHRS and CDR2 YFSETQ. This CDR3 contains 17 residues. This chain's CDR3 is CASSLAPTKASTDTQYF.

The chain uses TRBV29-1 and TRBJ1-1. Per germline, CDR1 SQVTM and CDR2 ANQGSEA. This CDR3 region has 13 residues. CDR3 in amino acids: CSAVEQLNTEAFF.

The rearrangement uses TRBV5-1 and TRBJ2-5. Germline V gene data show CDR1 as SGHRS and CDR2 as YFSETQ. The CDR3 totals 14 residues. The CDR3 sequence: CASSRTQSSETQYF.

CDR3 residues: CASSLVGGPGELFF. This sequence joins TRBV11-2 and TRBJ2-2; with no DNA, the TCRdb D assignment of TRBD2 cannot be verified. Germline assignment: CDR1 SGHAT and CDR2 FQNNGV. This CDR3 is built from 14 residues.

CDR3: CASSPTGGTNTEAFF. J is TRBJ1-1 and V is TRBV5-6; the TRBD1 assignment by TCRdb is unverifiable without DNA. This CDR3 is 15 amino acids long. The V gene's germline CDR1 is SGHDT and CDR2 YYEEEE.

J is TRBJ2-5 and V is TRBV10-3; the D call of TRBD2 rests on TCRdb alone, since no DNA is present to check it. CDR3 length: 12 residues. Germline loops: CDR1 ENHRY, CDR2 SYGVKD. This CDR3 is CAIRRLAETQYF.

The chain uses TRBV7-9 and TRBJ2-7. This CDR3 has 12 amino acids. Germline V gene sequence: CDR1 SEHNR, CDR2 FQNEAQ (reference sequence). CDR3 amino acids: CASSLDIGEQYF. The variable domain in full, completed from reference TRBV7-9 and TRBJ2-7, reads DTGVSQNPRHKITKRGQNVTFRCDPISEHNRLYWYRQTLGQGPEFLTYFQNEAQLEKSRLLSDRFSAERPKGSFSTLEIQRTEQGDSAMYLCASSLDIGEQYFGPGTRLTVT.

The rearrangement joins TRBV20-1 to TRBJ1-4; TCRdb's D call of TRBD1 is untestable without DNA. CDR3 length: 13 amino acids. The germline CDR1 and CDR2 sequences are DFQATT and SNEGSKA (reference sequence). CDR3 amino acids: CSAISGTDEKLFF.

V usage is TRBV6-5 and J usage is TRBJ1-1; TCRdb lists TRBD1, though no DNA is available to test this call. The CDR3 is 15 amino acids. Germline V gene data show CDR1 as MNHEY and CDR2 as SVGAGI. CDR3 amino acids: CASSYSTGMNTEAFF.

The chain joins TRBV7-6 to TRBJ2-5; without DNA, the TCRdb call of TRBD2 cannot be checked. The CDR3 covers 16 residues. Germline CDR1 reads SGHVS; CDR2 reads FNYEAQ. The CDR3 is CASSLAALAGLETQYF. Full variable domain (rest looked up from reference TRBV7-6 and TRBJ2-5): GAGVSQSPRYKVTKRGQDVALRCDPISGHVSLYWYRQALGQGPEFLTYFNYEAQQDKSGLPNDRFSAERPEGSISTLTIQRTEQRDSAMYRCASSLAALAGLETQYFGPGTRLLVL.

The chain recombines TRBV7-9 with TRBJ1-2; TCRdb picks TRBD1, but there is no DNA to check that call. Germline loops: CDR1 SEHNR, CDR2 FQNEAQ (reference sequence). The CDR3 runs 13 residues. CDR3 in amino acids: CASSFTGADGYTF. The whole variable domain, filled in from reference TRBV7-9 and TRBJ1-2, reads DTGVSQNPRHKITKRGQNVTFRCDPISEHNRLYWYRQTLGQGPEFLTYFQNEAQLEKSRLLSDRFSAERPKGSFSTLEIQRTEQGDSAMYLCASSFTGADGYTFGSGTRLTVV.

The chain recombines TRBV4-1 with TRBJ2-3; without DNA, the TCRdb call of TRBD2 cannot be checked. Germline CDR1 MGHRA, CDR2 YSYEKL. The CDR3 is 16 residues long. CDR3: CASSQVPGLAVDTQYF.

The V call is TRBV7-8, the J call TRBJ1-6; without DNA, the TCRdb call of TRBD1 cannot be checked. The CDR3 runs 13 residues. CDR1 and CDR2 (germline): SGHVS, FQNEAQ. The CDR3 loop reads CASSRDRRLPLHF.

The chain's CDR3 is CASSRWTGGRETQYF. J is TRBJ2-5 and V is TRBV5-1; the TRBD1 assignment by TCRdb is unverifiable without DNA. CDR3 length: 15 residues. CDR1 SGHRS and CDR2 YFSETQ come from the germline V gene. The full variable domain, its missing parts supplied by reference TRBV5-1 and TRBJ2-5, is KAGVTQTPRYLIKTRGQQVTLSCSPISGHRSVSWYQQTPGQGLQFLFEYFSETQRNKGNFPGRFSGRQFSNSRSEMNVSTLELGDSALYLCASSRWTGGRETQYFGPGTRLLVL.

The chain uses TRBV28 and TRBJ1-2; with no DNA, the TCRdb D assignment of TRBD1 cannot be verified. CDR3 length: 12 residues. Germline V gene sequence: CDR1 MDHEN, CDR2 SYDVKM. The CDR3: CASRGGLYGYTF.

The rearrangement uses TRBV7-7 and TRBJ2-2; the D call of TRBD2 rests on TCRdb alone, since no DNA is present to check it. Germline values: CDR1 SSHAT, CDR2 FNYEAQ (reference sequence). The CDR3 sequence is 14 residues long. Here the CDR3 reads CASRGDSRTGELFF.

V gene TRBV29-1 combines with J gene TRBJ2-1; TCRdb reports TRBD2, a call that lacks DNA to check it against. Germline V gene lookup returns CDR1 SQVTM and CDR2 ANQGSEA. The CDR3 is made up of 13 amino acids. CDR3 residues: CSVAVSGSNEQFF.

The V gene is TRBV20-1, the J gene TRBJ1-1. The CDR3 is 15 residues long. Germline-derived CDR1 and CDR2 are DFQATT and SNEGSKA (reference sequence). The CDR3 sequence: CSARDSGLGNTEAFF.